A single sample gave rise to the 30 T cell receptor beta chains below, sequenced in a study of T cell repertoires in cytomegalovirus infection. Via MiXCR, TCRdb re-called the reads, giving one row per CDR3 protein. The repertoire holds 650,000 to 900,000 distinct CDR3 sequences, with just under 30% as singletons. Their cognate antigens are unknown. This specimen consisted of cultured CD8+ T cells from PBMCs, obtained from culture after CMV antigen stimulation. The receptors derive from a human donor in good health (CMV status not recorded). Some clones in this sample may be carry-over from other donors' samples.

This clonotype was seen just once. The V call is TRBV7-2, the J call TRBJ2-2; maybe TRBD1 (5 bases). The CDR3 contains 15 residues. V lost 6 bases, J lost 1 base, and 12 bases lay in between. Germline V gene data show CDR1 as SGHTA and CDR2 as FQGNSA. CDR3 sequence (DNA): TGTGCCAGCAGTACTGAGCAGGGGAACACCGGGGAGCTGTTTTTT. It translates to CASSTEQGNTGELFF.

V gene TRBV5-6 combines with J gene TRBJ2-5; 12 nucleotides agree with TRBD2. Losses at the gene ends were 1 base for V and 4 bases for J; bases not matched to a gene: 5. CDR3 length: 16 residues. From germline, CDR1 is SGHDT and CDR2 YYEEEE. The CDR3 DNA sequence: TGTGCCAGCAGCTTGTCTAGCGGGGGGGCTCCAGAGACCCAGTACTTC. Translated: CASSLSSGGAPETQYF.

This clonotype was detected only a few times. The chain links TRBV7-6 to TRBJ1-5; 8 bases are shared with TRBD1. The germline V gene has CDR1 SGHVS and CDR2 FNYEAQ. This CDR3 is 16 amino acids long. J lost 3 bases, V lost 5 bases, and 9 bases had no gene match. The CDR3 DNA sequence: TGTGCCAGCAGCGAAACCGACAGGGGTCCCAATCAGCCCCAGCATTTT. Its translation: CASSETDRGPNQPQHF. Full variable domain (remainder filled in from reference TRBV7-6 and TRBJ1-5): GAGVSQSPRYKVTKRGQDVALRCDPISGHVSLYWYRQALGQGPEFLTYFNYEAQQDKSGLPNDRFSAERPEGSISTLTIQRTEQRDSAMYRCASSETDRGPNQPQHFGDGTRLSIL.

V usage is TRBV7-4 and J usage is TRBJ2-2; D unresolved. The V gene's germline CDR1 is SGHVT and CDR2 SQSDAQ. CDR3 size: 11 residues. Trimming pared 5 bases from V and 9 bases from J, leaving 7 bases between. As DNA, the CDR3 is TGTGCCAGCAGCCCTCCCTGGGAGCTGTTTTTT. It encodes CASSPPWELFF.

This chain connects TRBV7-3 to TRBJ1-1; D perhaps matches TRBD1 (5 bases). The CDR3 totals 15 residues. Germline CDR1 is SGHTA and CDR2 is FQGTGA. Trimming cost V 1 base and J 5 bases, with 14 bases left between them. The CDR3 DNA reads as TGTGCCAGCAGCTTAATGGGGGTCGGGGGAACTGAAGCTTTCTTT. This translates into CASSLMGVGGTEAFF.

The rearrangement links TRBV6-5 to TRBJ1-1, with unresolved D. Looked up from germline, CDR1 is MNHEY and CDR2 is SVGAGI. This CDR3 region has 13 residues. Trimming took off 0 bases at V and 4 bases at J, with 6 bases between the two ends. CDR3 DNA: TGTGCCAGCAGTTACTCGTACTCCACTGAAGCTTTCTTT. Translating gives CASSYSYSTEAFF.

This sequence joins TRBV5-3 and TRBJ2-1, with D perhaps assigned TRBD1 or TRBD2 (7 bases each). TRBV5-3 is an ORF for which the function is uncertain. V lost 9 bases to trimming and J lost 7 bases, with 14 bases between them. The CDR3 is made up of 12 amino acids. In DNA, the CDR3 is TGTGCCATCAGGGGGGGGGGAAATGAGCAGTTCTTC. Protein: CAIRGGGNEQFF.

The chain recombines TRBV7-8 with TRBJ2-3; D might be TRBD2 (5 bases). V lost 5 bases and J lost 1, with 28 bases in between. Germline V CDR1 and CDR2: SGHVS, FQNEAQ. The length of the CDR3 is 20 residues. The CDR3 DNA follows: TGTGCCAGCAGCCCAAGGCCATGGGAATATTTGGGAGAGGGCACAGATACGCAGTATTTT. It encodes CASSPRPWEYLGEGTDTQYF.

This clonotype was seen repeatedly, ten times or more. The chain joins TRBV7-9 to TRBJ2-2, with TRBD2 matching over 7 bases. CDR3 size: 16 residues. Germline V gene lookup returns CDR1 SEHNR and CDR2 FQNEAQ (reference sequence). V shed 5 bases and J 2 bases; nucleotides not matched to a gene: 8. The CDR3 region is CASSPGDYLNTGELFF. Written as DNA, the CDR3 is TGTGCCAGCAGCCCCGGGGACTACCTCAACACCGGGGAGCTGTTTTTT.

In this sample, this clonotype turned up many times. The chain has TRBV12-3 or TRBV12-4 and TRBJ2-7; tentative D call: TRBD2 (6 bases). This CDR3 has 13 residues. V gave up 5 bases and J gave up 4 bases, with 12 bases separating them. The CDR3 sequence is CASSLGLPYEQYV. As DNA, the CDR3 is TGTGCCAGCAGTCTTGGACTACCTTACGAGCAGTACGTC.

The CDR3 here is CASSEGRGLGSYEQYV. The CDR3 nucleotides are TGTGCCAGCAGTGAAGGCAGGGGGCTAGGCTCCTACGAGCAGTACGTC. The J gene is TRBJ2-7, the V gene TRBV6-1, with 8 nucleotides matching TRBD1. V gave up 1 base and J gave up 0 bases; unmatched junction bases: 5. The CDR3 consists of 16 residues. Germline V gene data show CDR1 as MNHNS and CDR2 as SASEGT.

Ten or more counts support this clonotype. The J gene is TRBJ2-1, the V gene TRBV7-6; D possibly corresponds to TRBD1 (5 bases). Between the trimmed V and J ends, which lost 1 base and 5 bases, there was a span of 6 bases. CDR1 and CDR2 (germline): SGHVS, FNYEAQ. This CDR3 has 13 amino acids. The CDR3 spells CASSLEQDNEQFF. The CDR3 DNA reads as TGTGCCAGCAGCTTAGAACAGGACAATGAGCAGTTCTTC.

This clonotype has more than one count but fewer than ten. In DNA form, the CDR3 reads TGTGCCAGCAGGGTTGGGGGGGAAGGCAATCAGCCCCAGCATTTT. Amino acid sequence: CASRVGGEGNQPQHF. The chain recombines TRBV27 with TRBJ1-5; possibly TRBD1 for D (5 bases). The CDR3 is made up of 15 amino acids. V was pared by 6 bases and J by 2 bases, with 14 bases between. Germline assignment: CDR1 MNHEY and CDR2 SMNVEV (reference sequence).

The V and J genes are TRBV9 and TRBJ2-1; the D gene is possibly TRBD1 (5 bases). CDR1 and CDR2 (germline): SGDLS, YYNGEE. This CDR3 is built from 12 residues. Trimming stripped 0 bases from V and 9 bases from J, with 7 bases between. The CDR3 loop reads CASSVVQGEQFF. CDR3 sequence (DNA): TGTGCCAGCAGCGTAGTCCAGGGTGAGCAGTTCTTC.

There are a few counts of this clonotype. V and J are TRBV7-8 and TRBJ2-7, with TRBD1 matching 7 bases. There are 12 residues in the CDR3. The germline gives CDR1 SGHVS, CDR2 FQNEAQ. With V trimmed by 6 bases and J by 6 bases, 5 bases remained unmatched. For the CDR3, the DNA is TGTGCCAGCAGTCCGGACAGGCTCGAGCAGTACGTC. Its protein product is CASSPDRLEQYV.

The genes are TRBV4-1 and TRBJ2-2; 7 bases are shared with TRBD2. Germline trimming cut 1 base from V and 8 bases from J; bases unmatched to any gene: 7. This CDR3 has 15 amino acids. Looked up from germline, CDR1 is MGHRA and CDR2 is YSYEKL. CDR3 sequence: CASSQVAGVGGELFF. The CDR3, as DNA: TGCGCCAGCAGCCAAGTTGCGGGGGTCGGAGGGGAGCTGTTTTTT.

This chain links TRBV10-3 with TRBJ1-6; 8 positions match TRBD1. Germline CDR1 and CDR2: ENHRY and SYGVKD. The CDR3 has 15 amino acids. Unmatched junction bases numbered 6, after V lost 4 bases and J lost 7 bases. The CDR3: CAISGQGAINSPLHF. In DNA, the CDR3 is TGTGCCATCAGTGGCCAGGGGGCTATAAATTCACCCCTCCACTTT.

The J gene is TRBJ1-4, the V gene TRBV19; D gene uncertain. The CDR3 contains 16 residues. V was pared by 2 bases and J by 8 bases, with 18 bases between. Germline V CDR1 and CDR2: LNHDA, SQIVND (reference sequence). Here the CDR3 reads CASSIREATEFEKLFF. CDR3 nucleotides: TGTGCCAGTAGTATAAGAGAGGCGACCGAATTCGAAAAACTGTTTTTT.

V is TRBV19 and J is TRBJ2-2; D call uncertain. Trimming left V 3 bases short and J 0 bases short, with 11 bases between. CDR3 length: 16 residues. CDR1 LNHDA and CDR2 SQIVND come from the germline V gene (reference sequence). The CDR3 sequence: CASSMGYLTNTGELFF. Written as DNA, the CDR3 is TGTGCCAGTAGTATGGGATATCTCACGAACACCGGGGAGCTGTTTTTT.

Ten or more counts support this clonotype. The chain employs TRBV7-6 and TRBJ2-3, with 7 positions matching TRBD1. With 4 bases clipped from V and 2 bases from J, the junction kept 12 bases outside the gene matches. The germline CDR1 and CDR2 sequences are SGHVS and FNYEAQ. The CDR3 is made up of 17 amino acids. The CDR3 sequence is CASSSFLRDSFTDTQYF. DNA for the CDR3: TGTGCCAGCAGCTCTTTCCTCCGGGACAGTTTCACAGATACGCAGTATTTT.

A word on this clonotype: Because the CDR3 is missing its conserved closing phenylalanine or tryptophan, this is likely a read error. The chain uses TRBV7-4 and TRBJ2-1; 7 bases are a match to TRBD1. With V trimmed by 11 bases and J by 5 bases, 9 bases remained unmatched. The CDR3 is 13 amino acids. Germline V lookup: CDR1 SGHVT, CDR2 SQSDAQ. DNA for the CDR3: TGTGCCCCCGAGGGGGACAGAGACAATGAGCAGTTCTCC. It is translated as CAPEGDRDNEQFS.

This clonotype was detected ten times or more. CDR3 region: CASSFAGSYEQYF. CDR3 bases: TGTGCCAGCAGCTTCGCGGGGTCCTACGAGCAGTACTTC. This chain links TRBV27 with TRBJ2-7; the D gene is possibly TRBD2 (6 bases). V was trimmed by 6 bases and J by 1 base, leaving 10 bases between them. CDR3 length: 13 residues. Germline-derived CDR1 and CDR2 are MNHEY and SMNVEV (reference sequence).

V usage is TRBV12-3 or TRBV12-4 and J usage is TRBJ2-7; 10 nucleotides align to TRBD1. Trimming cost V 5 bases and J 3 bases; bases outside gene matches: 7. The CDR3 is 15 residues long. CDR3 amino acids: CASSAPGQGIYEQYV. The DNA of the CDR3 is TGTGCCAGCAGTGCGCCGGGACAGGGGATCTACGAGCAGTACGTC.

DNA of the CDR3: TGTGCCAGTAGTCCGGGGACCTCCCCGAGGGCTGAAGCTTTCTTT. This gives the protein CASSPGTSPRAEAFF. The chain has TRBV19 and TRBJ1-1; D is possibly TRBD1 (5 bases). The ends were cut back, 5 bases at V and 6 bases at J, with 19 bases in the middle. This CDR3 is built from 15 residues. CDR1 LNHDA and CDR2 SQIVND come from the germline V gene (reference sequence).

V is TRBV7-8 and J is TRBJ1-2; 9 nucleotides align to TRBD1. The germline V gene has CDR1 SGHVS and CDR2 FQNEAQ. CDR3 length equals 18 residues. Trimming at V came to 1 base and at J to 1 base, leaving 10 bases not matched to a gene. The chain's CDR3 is CASSLGTGTGRYNYGYTF. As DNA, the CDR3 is TGTGCCAGCAGCTTAGGCACCGGGACAGGGAGATATAACTATGGCTACACCTTC.

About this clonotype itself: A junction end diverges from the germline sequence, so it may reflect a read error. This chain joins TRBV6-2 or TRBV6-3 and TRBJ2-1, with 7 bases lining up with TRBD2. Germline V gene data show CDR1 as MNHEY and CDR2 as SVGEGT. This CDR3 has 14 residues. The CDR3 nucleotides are TGTGCCAGCAGCTACTCCTTGGGGGGGGGTGAGCAGTTCTTC. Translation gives CASSYSLGGGEQFF.

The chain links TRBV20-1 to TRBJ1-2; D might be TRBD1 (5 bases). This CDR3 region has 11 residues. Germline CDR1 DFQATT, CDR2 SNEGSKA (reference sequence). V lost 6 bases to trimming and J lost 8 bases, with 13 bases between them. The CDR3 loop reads CSALSREGYTF. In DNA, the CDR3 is TGCAGTGCCCTAAGCAGGGAGGGCTACACCTTC.

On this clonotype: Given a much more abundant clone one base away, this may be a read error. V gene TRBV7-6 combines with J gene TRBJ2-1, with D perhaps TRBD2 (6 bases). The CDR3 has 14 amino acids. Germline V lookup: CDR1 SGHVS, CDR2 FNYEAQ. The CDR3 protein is CTSSVLLASNEQFF. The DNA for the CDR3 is TGTACCAGCAGCGTCCTACTAGCCAGCAATGAGCAGTTCTTC. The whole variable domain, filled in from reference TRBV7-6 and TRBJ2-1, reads GAGVSQSPRYKVTKRGQDVALRCDPISGHVSLYWYRQALGQGPEFLTYFNYEAQQDKSGLPNDRFSAERPEGSISTLTIQRTEQRDSAMYRCTSSVLLASNEQFFGPGTRLTVL.

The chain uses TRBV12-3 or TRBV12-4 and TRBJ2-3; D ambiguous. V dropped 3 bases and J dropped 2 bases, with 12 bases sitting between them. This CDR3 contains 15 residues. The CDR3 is CASSFQLPNTDTQYF. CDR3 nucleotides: TGTGCCAGCAGTTTCCAACTACCCAACACAGATACGCAGTATTTT.

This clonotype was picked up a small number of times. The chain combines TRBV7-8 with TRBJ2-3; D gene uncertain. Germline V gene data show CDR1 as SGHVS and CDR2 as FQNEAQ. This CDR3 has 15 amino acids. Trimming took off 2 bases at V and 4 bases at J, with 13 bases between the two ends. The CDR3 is CASSLRVTVADTQYF. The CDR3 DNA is TGTGCCAGCAGCTTACGGGTCACGGTCGCAGATACGCAGTATTTT.